This is a list of T cell receptor beta chains from one sample in a study of shared T cell receptors in the human thymus. The repertoire was sequenced with immunoSEQ multiplex PCR; TCRdb's copy has only in-frame clones and lacks some. The top ten clones hold about 0.011% of a sample with more than 550,000 clones, roughly 88% of them seen once. This sample also belongs to another study, concerning human thymus T cells.

Source material: thymocytes. Receptors were obtained from a girl under three years old with a congenital heart defect. Both conserved end residues are part of each CDR3. D genes are given only for firm matches. Only some rows state a clone size, as once, few, many or a class for expanded clones.

abundance: NA
v_gene: TRBV5-6
d_gene: NA
j_gene: TRBJ2-7
CDR3aa: CASSGSRLRHEQYF
CDR3nt: TGTGCCAGCAGCGGGAGTCGGTTACGACACGAGCAGTACTTC

abundance: once
v_gene: TRBV4-1
d_gene: TRBD2
j_gene: TRBJ2-5
CDR3aa: CASSPPGLATQETQYF
CDR3nt: TGCGCCAGCAGCCCGCCCGGACTAGCGACTCAAGAGACCCAGTACTTC

abundance: few
v_gene: TRBV4-1
d_gene: NA
j_gene: TRBJ1-3
CDR3aa: CASSQAQARGRGNTIYF
CDR3nt: TGCGCCAGCAGCCAAGCCCAGGCCAGGGGAAGAGGAAACACCATATATTTT

abundance: NA
v_gene: TRBV9
d_gene: NA
j_gene: TRBJ1-1
CDR3aa: CASTPLPTGIRVNTEAFF
CDR3nt: TGTGCCAGCACCCCTCTCCCCACAGGGATAAGGGTTAACACTGAAGCTTTCTTT

abundance: NA
v_gene: TRBV2
d_gene: TRBD1
j_gene: TRBJ1-2
CDR3aa: CARNDSGQVPLYYGYTF
CDR3nt: TGTGCCCGCAACGATTCGGGACAGGTCCCCCTCTACTATGGCTACACCTTC

abundance: few
v_gene: TRBV4-1
d_gene: NA
j_gene: TRBJ1-2
CDR3aa: CASSQDHWTIYGYTF
CDR3nt: TGCGCCAGCAGCCAAGACCATTGGACTATCTATGGCTACACCTTC

abundance: NA
v_gene: TRBV2
d_gene: NA
j_gene: TRBJ1-5
CDR3aa: CASSEALRERQPQHF
CDR3nt: TGTGCCAGCAGTGAAGCGCTCCGGGAACGGCAGCCCCAGCATTTT

abundance: NA
v_gene: TRBV5-1
d_gene: TRBD1
j_gene: TRBJ1-2
CDR3aa: CASSLGDRAAGYTF
CDR3nt: TGCGCCAGCAGCTTGGGGGACAGGGCGGCTGGCTACACCTTC

abundance: NA
v_gene: TRBV9
d_gene: TRBD1
j_gene: TRBJ1-6
CDR3aa: CASSTLTGTGTSPLHF
CDR3nt: TGTGCCAGCAGCACCTTAACCGGGACAGGGACTTCACCCCTCCACTTT

abundance: NA
v_gene: TRBV6-5
d_gene: NA
j_gene: TRBJ2-7
CDR3aa: CASSSSLGRWAYEQYF
CDR3nt: TGTGCCAGCAGTTCTAGCTTAGGGCGGTGGGCCTACGAGCAGTACTTC

abundance: NA
v_gene: TRBV5-1
d_gene: NA
j_gene: TRBJ2-2
CDR3aa: CASSLVPTGPGELFF
CDR3nt: TGCGCCAGCAGCTTGGTTCCTACAGGGCCCGGGGAGCTGTTTTTT

abundance: NA
v_gene: TRBV15
d_gene: NA
j_gene: TRBJ1-1
CDR3aa: CATSRERGSTEAFF
CDR3nt: TGTGCCACCAGCAGAGAAAGGGGTTCAACAGAAGCTTTCTTT

abundance: NA
v_gene: TRBV27
d_gene: NA
j_gene: TRBJ2-5
CDR3aa: CASSPLRNLGTQYF
CDR3nt: TGTGCCAGCAGTCCACTAAGAAATCTTGGGACCCAGTACTTC

abundance: NA
v_gene: TRBV29-1
d_gene: TRBD1
j_gene: TRBJ1-4
CDR3aa: CSVEGRTGSREKLFF
CDR3nt: TGCAGCGTTGAAGGGAGGACAGGGTCCCGTGAAAAACTGTTTTTT

abundance: NA
v_gene: TRBV6-5
d_gene: TRBD1
j_gene: TRBJ1-2
CDR3aa: CASSSGYRGDYGYTF
CDR3nt: TGTGCCAGCAGTTCCGGCTACAGGGGTGACTATGGCTACACCTTC

abundance: few
v_gene: TRBV19
d_gene: TRBD1
j_gene: TRBJ2-3
CDR3aa: CASNTGQDPTDTQYF
CDR3nt: TGTGCCAGTAATACGGGACAGGACCCCACAGATACGCAGTATTTT

abundance: once
v_gene: TRBV11-2
d_gene: NA
j_gene: TRBJ1-1
CDR3aa: CASSLGQALYMNTEAFF
CDR3nt: TGTGCCAGCAGCTTAGGACAGGCACTATACATGAACACTGAAGCTTTCTTT

abundance: few
v_gene: TRBV4-3
d_gene: NA
j_gene: TRBJ1-2
CDR3aa: CASSQDFRGRGYGYTF
CDR3nt: TGCGCCAGCAGCCAAGATTTCAGGGGCCGGGGCTATGGCTACACCTTC

abundance: few
v_gene: TRBV7-4
d_gene: TRBD1
j_gene: TRBJ2-7
CDR3aa: CASSSPGTEGSYEQYF
CDR3nt: TGTGCCAGCAGCTCCCCCGGGACAGAGGGGTCCTACGAGCAGTACTTC

abundance: once
v_gene: TRBV4-1
d_gene: NA
j_gene: TRBJ2-7
CDR3aa: CASSQALGADEQYF
CDR3nt: TGCGCCAGCAGCCAAGCGCTCGGAGCAGACGAGCAGTACTTC

abundance: NA
v_gene: TRBV27
d_gene: NA
j_gene: TRBJ1-2
CDR3aa: CASSRPGFDGYTF
CDR3nt: TGTGCCAGCAGCCGGCCAGGGTTTGATGGCTACACCTTC

abundance: NA
v_gene: TRBV11-2
d_gene: NA
j_gene: TRBJ1-2
CDR3aa: CASSLEGAGYTF
CDR3nt: TGTGCCAGCAGCTTAGAGGGCGCCGGCTACACCTTC

abundance: NA
v_gene: TRBV10-3
d_gene: TRBD2
j_gene: TRBJ2-1
CDR3aa: CAISESPLLGASGDSSYNEQFF
CDR3nt: TGTGCCATCAGTGAGTCTCCCCTTTTGGGGGCTAGCGGGGACAGCTCCTACAATGAGCAGTTCTTC

abundance: NA
v_gene: TRBV15
d_gene: NA
j_gene: TRBJ1-2
CDR3aa: CATSRAGGAGGYTF
CDR3nt: TGTGCCACCAGCAGAGCGGGTGGGGCGGGGGGCTACACCTTC

abundance: few
v_gene: TRBV30
d_gene: TRBD1
j_gene: TRBJ1-6
CDR3aa: CAWNPGALPGQGCSPLHF
CDR3nt: TGTGCCTGGAACCCTGGAGCGCTGCCGGGACAGGGCTGTTCACCCCTCCACTTT

abundance: NA
v_gene: TRBV27
d_gene: NA
j_gene: TRBJ2-7
CDR3aa: CASSSSWRDSPYEQYF
CDR3nt: TGTGCCAGCAGCTCCTCCTGGCGTGACAGTCCCTACGAGCAGTACTTC

abundance: NA
v_gene: TRBV6-1
d_gene: TRBD1
j_gene: TRBJ2-1
CDR3aa: CASSEGIGTGTDSYNEQFF
CDR3nt: TGTGCCAGCAGTGAAGGAATCGGGACAGGGACAGACTCCTACAATGAGCAGTTCTTC

abundance: NA
v_gene: TRBV25-1
d_gene: TRBD1
j_gene: TRBJ1-1
CDR3aa: CASSVRDRVDTEAFF
CDR3nt: TGTGCCAGCAGTGTACGAGACAGGGTTGACACTGAAGCTTTCTTT

abundance: NA
v_gene: TRBV6-5
d_gene: NA
j_gene: TRBJ1-4
CDR3aa: CASSETRGGEKLFF
CDR3nt: TGTGCCAGCAGTGAGACCCGAGGGGGTGAAAAACTGTTTTTT

abundance: NA
v_gene: TRBV10-3
d_gene: NA
j_gene: TRBJ1-2
CDR3aa: CAISSNRAGDGYTF
CDR3nt: TGTGCCATCAGTTCAAACAGGGCAGGGGATGGCTACACCTTC

abundance: few
v_gene: TRBV27
d_gene: NA
j_gene: TRBJ1-1
CDR3aa: CASSLPPRGGRGLLTEAFF
CDR3nt: TGTGCCAGCAGTTTACCCCCACGGGGAGGAAGGGGCTTGTTGACTGAAGCTTTCTTT

abundance: NA
v_gene: TRBV25-1
d_gene: NA
j_gene: TRBJ2-5
CDR3aa: CASSPGSETQYF
CDR3nt: TGTGCCAGCAGTCCAGGGTCGGAGACCCAGTACTTC

abundance: NA
v_gene: TRBV14
d_gene: NA
j_gene: TRBJ2-7
CDR3aa: CASSQVPGFPYEQYF
CDR3nt: TGTGCCAGCAGCCAAGTTCCAGGATTTCCCTACGAGCAGTACTTC

abundance: NA
v_gene: TRBV5-1
d_gene: NA
j_gene: TRBJ2-3
CDR3aa: CASSFPTSRGPTDTQYF
CDR3nt: TGCGCCAGCAGCTTTCCGACTAGCAGGGGGCCCACAGATACGCAGTATTTT

abundance: few
v_gene: TRBV6-5
d_gene: TRBD1
j_gene: TRBJ2-2
CDR3aa: CASSLGQKNTGELFF
CDR3nt: TGTGCCAGCAGTTTGGGACAGAAGAACACCGGGGAGCTGTTTTTT

abundance: NA
v_gene: TRBV4-1
d_gene: NA
j_gene: TRBJ1-6
CDR3aa: CASSHLTAGHNSPLHF
CDR3nt: TGCGCCAGCAGCCATCTGACCGCAGGTCATAATTCACCCCTCCACTTT

abundance: NA
v_gene: TRBV28
d_gene: TRBD1
j_gene: TRBJ1-5
CDR3aa: CASRLTGDTQPQHF
CDR3nt: TGTGCCAGCAGATTAACAGGGGATACTCAGCCCCAGCATTTT

abundance: NA
v_gene: TRBV5-4
d_gene: NA
j_gene: TRBJ1-1
CDR3aa: CASSLRQAINTEAFF
CDR3nt: TGTGCCAGCAGCTTGAGACAGGCGATCAACACTGAAGCTTTCTTT

abundance: NA
v_gene: TRBV12-5
d_gene: TRBD1
j_gene: TRBJ2-2
CDR3aa: CASAPERQGNTGELFF
CDR3nt: TGTGCTAGCGCCCCCGAGAGACAGGGGAACACCGGGGAGCTGTTTTTT

abundance: NA
v_gene: TRBV6-5
d_gene: NA
j_gene: TRBJ1-4
CDR3aa: CASSYSLDEKLFF
CDR3nt: TGTGCCAGCAGTTACTCCCTTGATGAAAAACTGTTTTTT

abundance: NA
v_gene: TRBV9
d_gene: TRBD1
j_gene: TRBJ1-1
CDR3aa: CASSARQGTEAFF
CDR3nt: TGTGCCAGCAGCGCTCGACAGGGCACTGAAGCTTTCTTT

abundance: NA
v_gene: TRBV4-3
d_gene: NA
j_gene: TRBJ1-2
CDR3aa: CASSPLQRGSSGGYTF
CDR3nt: TGCGCCAGCAGCCCCCTCCAGAGGGGGTCCAGCGGAGGCTACACCTTC

abundance: NA
v_gene: TRBV7-2
d_gene: NA
j_gene: TRBJ1-1
CDR3aa: CASSFNREEAFF
CDR3nt: TGTGCCAGCAGCTTTAACAGGGAAGAAGCTTTCTTT

abundance: NA
v_gene: TRBV28
d_gene: NA
j_gene: TRBJ2-1
CDR3aa: CASSFPSGGPSYNEQFF
CDR3nt: TGTGCCAGCAGTTTCCCCTCTGGAGGCCCCTCTTACAATGAGCAGTTCTTC

abundance: NA
v_gene: TRBV28
d_gene: NA
j_gene: TRBJ1-6
CDR3aa: CASSPQRASNSPLHF
CDR3nt: TGTGCCAGCAGTCCCCAGAGGGCATCCAATTCCCCCCTCCACTTT

abundance: NA
v_gene: TRBV5-1
d_gene: TRBD1
j_gene: TRBJ2-3
CDR3aa: CASSDTGVRTDTQYF
CDR3nt: TGCGCCAGCAGCGATACAGGGGTACGCACAGATACGCAGTATTTT

abundance: NA
v_gene: TRBV9
d_gene: TRBD1
j_gene: TRBJ1-1
CDR3aa: CASSAFPTNNRTGHQKLFF
CDR3nt: TGTGCCAGCAGCGCATTCCCCACAAACAACCGGACAGGGCACCAGAAGCTTTTCTTT

abundance: NA
v_gene: TRBV11-1
d_gene: TRBD2
j_gene: TRBJ2-5
CDR3aa: CASSWEGFETQYF
CDR3nt: TGTGCCAGCAGCTGGGAGGGCTTTGAGACCCAGTACTTC

abundance: once
v_gene: TRBV11-2
d_gene: NA
j_gene: TRBJ2-3
CDR3aa: CASSLDLVGGPPDTQYF
CDR3nt: TGTGCCAGCAGCTTAGATCTGGTGGGGGGGCCCCCAGATACGCAGTATTTT

abundance: once
v_gene: TRBV5-6
d_gene: NA
j_gene: TRBJ1-2
CDR3aa: CASSLINGEGRGFYYGYTF
CDR3nt: TGTGCCAGCAGCTTAATCAACGGGGAGGGGCGCGGGTTCTACTATGGCTACACCTTC

abundance: few
v_gene: TRBV28
d_gene: NA
j_gene: TRBJ2-7
CDR3aa: CASSPGGQSSYEQYF
CDR3nt: TGTGCCAGCAGCCCCGGGGGACAGAGCTCCTACGAGCAGTACTTC

abundance: NA
v_gene: TRBV25-1
d_gene: NA
j_gene: TRBJ2-7
CDR3aa: CASKRDNSYEQYF
CDR3nt: TGTGCCAGCAAACGGGACAACTCCTACGAGCAGTACTTC

abundance: NA
v_gene: TRBV5-4
d_gene: NA
j_gene: TRBJ2-2
CDR3aa: CASSQLSHGQLNTGELFF
CDR3nt: TGTGCCAGCAGCCAATTGAGCCATGGGCAGTTGAACACCGGGGAGCTGTTTTTT

abundance: NA
v_gene: TRBV19
d_gene: NA
j_gene: TRBJ1-1
CDR3aa: CASSNHRDAFF
CDR3nt: TGTGCCAGTAGTAATCACAGGGACGCTTTCTTT

abundance: NA
v_gene: TRBV27
d_gene: TRBD1
j_gene: TRBJ1-6
CDR3aa: CASSPRTGDKNNSPLHF
CDR3nt: TGTGCCAGCAGTCCCCGGACAGGGGATAAGAATAATTCACCCCTCCACTTT

abundance: once
v_gene: TRBV4-3
d_gene: NA
j_gene: TRBJ2-2
CDR3aa: CASSQTGIAGELFF
CDR3nt: TGCGCCAGCAGCCAAACAGGGATAGCCGGGGAGCTGTTTTTT

abundance: NA
v_gene: TRBV7-2
d_gene: NA
j_gene: TRBJ1-5
CDR3aa: CASSLVGGAGQPQHF
CDR3nt: TGTGCCAGCAGCTTAGTGGGGGGGGCCGGGCAGCCCCAGCATTTT

abundance: NA
v_gene: TRBV4-1
d_gene: TRBD1
j_gene: TRBJ2-7
CDR3aa: CASSQRQGMGEQYF
CDR3nt: TGCGCCAGCAGCCAACGACAGGGGATGGGCGAGCAGTACTTC

abundance: NA
v_gene: TRBV14
d_gene: NA
j_gene: TRBJ1-6
CDR3aa: CASSQVAMPLNNSPLHF
CDR3nt: TGTGCCAGCAGCCAAGTAGCTATGCCTCTAAATAATTCACCCCTCCACTTT